The 8 T cell receptor beta chains below all came from one sample that was sequenced in a study of shared T cell receptors in the human thymus. TCRdb keeps only in-frame clones here, not all; method: immunoSEQ multiplex PCR. The sample consists of more than 550,000 clones, over 75% of them appearing once. Separately, the same data were catalogued under a study of human thymus T cells.

The specimen was thymocytes. The source of these receptors is a boy younger than two with a congenital heart defect.

The chain has TRBV15 and TRBJ2-1, with a tentative D call TRBD1 (6 bases). Germline CDR1 LNHNV, CDR2 YYDKDF (reference sequence). The CDR3 length is 17 residues. V lost 1 base and J 0 bases, leaving 13 bases between the germline ends. The CDR3 spells CATSRVRGTSSYNEQFF. CDR3 bases: TGTGCCACCAGCAGAGTACGAGGGACAAGCTCCTACAATGAGCAGTTCTTC.

This clone was observed a single time. The V gene is TRBV4-3, the J gene TRBJ1-3, with 10 bases matching TRBD1. J lost 4 bases, V lost 5 bases, and 8 bases had no gene match. The CDR3 has 16 residues. The germline CDR1 and CDR2 sequences are LGHNA and YSLEER. Written as DNA, the CDR3 is TGCGCCAGCAGCAAGGCGGGACAGGGGATAGGAAACACCATATATTTT. Residues: CASSKAGQGIGNTIYF.

This chain connects TRBV4-2 to TRBJ1-2; D ambiguous. The V and J ends lost 1 base and 14 bases respectively, with 17 bases between them. This CDR3 is 13 amino acids long. Germline assignment: CDR1 LGHNA and CDR2 YNFKEQ. The CDR3 bases are TGTGCCAGCAGCCAAGTTATCACGGAGGGTTATACCTTC. Its protein is CASSQVITEGYTF.

V gene TRBV7-2 combines with J gene TRBJ2-2; D possibly corresponds to TRBD2 (5 bases). Per germline, CDR1 SGHTA and CDR2 FQGNSA. The CDR3 covers 19 residues. The V end lost 0 bases, the J end lost 0 bases, and 17 bases lay between the germline ends. DNA of the CDR3: TGTGCCAGCAGCTTAGCCCAAGGACGGGATCGATCGAACACCGGGGAGCTGTTTTTT. It is translated as CASSLAQGRDRSNTGELFF.

This sequence joins TRBV11-2 and TRBJ1-2; 8 bases are shared with TRBD1. This CDR3 is 15 amino acids long. The J segment lost 1 base and the V segment lost 4 bases, leaving 5 bases of the junction unmatched. Germline lookup yields CDR1 SGHAT and CDR2 FQNNGV. The chain's CDR3 is CASSSPGQDNYGYTF. As DNA, the CDR3 is TGTGCCAGCAGCTCGCCGGGACAGGATAACTATGGCTACACCTTC.

This clone is a singleton in its sample. The V and J genes are TRBV19 and TRBJ1-5; unclear D gene. The CDR3 contains 15 residues. Trimming took 7 bases from V and 2 from J, leaving 15 bases between them. Germline CDR1 reads LNHDA; CDR2 reads SQIVND (reference sequence). CDR3 residues: CASKSATDRNQPQHF. CDR3 DNA: TGTGCCAGTAAGAGTGCTACAGATCGCAATCAGCCCCAGCATTTT.

The chain is built from TRBV9 and TRBJ2-5, with 15 nucleotides matching TRBD2. The V and J ends lost 3 bases and 5 bases, in that order; junction bases with no gene match: 5. Germline V lookup: CDR1 SGDLS, CDR2 YYNGEE. The CDR3 is made up of 16 amino acids. The CDR3 spells CASSAGTSGGRETQYF. CDR3 coding DNA: TGTGCCAGCAGCGCCGGGACTAGCGGGGGGCGGGAGACCCAGTACTTC.

The chain carries TRBV4-3 and TRBJ2-4, with TRBD1 as a possible D gene (8 bases). CDR3 length: 19 residues. CDR1 and CDR2 from the germline V gene are LGHNA and YSLEER. Trimming removed 1 base from V and 1 base from J, with 20 bases in between. CDR3 sequence: CASSQVDRGGRGAKNIQYF. Here the CDR3 DNA reads TGCGCCAGCAGCCAAGTTGACAGGGGTGGGAGGGGGGCCAAAAACATTCAGTACTTC.